The TCR beta chain described here comes from a study of T cells in Graves' hyperthyroidism and ophthalmopathy. PBMCs were collected from a roughly 9.7 ml volume of fresh peripheral blood. The CDR3 length is 12 residues. Germline V gives CDR1 MNHEY, CDR2 SMNVEV (reference sequence). V lost 6 bases to trimming and J lost 6 bases; unmatched junction nucleotides: 2. This clonotype occurred many times. There were TCR beta CDR3 regions amplified from RNA transcripts. The primer set for the first-round RT-PCR of the TCR CDR3 was HTBI. TCRdb re-derived calls from the multiplex PCR reads in MiXCR, one entry per CDR3 protein. This table holds about 200,000 distinct CDR3 sequences, about 16% found once.

The receptor was isolated from a middle-aged man with Graves' hyperthyroidism. The chain combines TRBV27 with TRBJ2-7; 10 nucleotides align to TRBD1. The source material was blood. The CDR3 spells CASRTGGLEQYF. In DNA form, the CDR3 reads TGTGCCAGCAGGACAGGGGGCCTCGAGCAGTACTTC.